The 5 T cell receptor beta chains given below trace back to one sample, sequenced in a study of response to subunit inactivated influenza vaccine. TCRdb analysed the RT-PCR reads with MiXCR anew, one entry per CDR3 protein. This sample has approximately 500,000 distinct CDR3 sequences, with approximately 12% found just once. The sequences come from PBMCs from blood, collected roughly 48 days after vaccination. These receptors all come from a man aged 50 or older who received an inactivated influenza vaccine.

In nucleotides, the CDR3 is TGTGCCAGCGGCCCCGGGATCCCCCGCGAGCAGTTCTTC. Its translation is CASGPGIPREQFF. This chain links TRBV5-6 with TRBJ2-1; D perhaps matches TRBD2 (5 bases). The CDR3 sequence is 13 residues long. Germline V CDR1 and CDR2: SGHDT, YYEEEE. The V end was cut by 7 bases, the J end by 10 bases, with 18 bases between.

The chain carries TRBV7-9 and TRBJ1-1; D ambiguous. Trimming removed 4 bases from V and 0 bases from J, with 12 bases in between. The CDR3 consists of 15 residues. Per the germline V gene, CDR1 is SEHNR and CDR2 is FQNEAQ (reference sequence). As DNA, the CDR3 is TGTGCCAGCAGCTATACGACACTTATGAACACTGAAGCTTTCTTT. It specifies CASSYTTLMNTEAFF.

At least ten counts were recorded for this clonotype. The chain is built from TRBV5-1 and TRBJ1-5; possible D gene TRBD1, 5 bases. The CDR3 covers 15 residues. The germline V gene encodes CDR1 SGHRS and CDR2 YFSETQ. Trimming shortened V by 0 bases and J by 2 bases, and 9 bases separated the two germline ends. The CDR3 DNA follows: TGCGCCAGCAGCTTGGATAGGGGAGGCAATCAGCCCCAGCATTTT. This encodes CASSLDRGGNQPQHF.

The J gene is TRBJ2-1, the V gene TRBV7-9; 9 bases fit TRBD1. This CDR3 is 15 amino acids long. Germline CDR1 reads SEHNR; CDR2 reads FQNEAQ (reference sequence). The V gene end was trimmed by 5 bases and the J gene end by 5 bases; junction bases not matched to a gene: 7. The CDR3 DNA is TGTGCCAGCAGCCACCGGGACAGGGAAGACAATGAGCAGTTCTTC. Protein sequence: CASSHRDREDNEQFF. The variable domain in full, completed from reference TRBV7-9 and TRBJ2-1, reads DTGVSQNPRHKITKRGQNVTFRCDPISEHNRLYWYRQTLGQGPEFLTYFQNEAQLEKSRLLSDRFSAERPKGSFSTLEIQRTEQGDSAMYLCASSHRDREDNEQFFGPGTRLTVL.

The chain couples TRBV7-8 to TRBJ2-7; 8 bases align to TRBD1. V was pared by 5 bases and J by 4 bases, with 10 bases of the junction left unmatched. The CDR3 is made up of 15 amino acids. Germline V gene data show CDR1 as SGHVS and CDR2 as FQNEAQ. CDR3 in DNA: TGTGCCAGCAGCCCCCTCCGGACAGGGCAGTACGAGCAGTACTTC. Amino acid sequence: CASSPLRTGQYEQYF.